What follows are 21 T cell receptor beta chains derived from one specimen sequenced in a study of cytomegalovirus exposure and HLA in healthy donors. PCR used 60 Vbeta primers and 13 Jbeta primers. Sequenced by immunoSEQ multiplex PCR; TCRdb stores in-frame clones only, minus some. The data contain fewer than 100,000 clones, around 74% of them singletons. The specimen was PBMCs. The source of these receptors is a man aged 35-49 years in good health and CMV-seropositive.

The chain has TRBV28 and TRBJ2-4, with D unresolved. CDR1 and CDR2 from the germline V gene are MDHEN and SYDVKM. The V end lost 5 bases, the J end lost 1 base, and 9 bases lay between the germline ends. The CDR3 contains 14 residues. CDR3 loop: CASSPQRAKNIQYF. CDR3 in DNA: TGTGCCAGCAGTCCTCAGAGGGCCAAAAACATTCAGTACTTC.

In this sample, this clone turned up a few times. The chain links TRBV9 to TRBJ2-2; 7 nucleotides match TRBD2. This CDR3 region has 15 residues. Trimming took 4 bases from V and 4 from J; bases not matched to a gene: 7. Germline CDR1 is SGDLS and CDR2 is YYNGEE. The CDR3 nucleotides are TGTGCCAGCAGCCCGCTGACTAGCCGCACCGGGGAGCTGTTTTTT. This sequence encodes CASSPLTSRTGELFF.

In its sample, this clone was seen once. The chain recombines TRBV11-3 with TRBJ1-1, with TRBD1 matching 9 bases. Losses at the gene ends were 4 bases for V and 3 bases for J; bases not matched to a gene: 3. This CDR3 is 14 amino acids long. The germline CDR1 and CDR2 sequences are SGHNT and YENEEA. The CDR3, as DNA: TGTGCCAGCAGCTCACAGGGGGCAGACACTGAAGCTTTCTTT. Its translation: CASSSQGADTEAFF.

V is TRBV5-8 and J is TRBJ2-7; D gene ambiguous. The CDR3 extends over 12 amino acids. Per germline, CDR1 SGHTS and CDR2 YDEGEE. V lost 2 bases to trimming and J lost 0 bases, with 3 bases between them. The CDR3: CASSFSSYEQYF. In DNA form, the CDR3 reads TGTGCCAGCAGCTTCAGCTCCTACGAGCAGTACTTC.

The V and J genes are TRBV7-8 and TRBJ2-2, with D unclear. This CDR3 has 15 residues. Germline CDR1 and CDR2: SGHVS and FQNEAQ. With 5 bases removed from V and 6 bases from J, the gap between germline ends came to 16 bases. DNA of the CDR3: TGTGCCAGCAGCGAAGCCCTTAGCCTTCCCGGGGAGCTGTTTTTT. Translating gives CASSEALSLPGELFF.

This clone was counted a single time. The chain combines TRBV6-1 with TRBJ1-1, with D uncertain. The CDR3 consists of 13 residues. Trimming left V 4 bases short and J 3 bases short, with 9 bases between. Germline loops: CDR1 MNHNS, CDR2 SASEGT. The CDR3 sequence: CASSGQQYTEAFF. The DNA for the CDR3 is TGTGCCAGCAGTGGGCAACAGTACACTGAAGCTTTCTTT.

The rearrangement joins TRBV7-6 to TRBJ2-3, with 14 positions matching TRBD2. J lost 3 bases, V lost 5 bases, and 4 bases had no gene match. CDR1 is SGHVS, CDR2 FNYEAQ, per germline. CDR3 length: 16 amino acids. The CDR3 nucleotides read TGTGCCAGCAGCCAACGGACTAGCGGGGGGACAGATACGCAGTATTTT. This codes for CASSQRTSGGTDTQYF.

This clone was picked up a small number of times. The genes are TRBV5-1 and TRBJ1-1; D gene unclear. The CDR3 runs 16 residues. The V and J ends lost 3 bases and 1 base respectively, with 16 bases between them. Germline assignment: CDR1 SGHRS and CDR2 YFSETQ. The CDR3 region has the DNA TGCGCCAGCAGCTCTACGACCCAAGGCGGGAACACTGAAGCTTTCTTT. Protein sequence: CASSSTTQGGNTEAFF.

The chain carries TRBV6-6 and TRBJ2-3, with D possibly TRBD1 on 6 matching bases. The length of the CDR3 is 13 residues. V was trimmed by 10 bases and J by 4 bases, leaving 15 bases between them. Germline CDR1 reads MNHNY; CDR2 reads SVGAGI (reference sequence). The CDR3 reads CAIRQDFADTQYF. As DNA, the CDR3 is TGTGCCATAAGACAGGACTTTGCAGATACGCAGTATTTT.

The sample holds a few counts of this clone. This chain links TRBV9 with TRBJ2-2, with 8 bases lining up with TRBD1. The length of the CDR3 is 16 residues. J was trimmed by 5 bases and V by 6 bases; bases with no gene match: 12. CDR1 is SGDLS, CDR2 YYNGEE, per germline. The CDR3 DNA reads TGTGCCAGCACCGACTTTCGCCAGGGGGCAACCGGGGAGCTGTTTTTT. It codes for CASTDFRQGATGELFF.

CDR3 nucleotide sequence: TGTGCTAGTGGTTTGTTGAGCGGGGGGCCAGGGGAGCAGTACTTC. Protein product: CASGLLSGGPGEQYF. This chain links TRBV12-5 with TRBJ2-7; 9 nucleotides match TRBD2. CDR1 is LGHNT and CDR2 is FRNRAP in the germline V gene. The CDR3 is made up of 15 amino acids. With 2 bases clipped from V and 7 bases from J, the junction kept 9 bases outside the gene matches.

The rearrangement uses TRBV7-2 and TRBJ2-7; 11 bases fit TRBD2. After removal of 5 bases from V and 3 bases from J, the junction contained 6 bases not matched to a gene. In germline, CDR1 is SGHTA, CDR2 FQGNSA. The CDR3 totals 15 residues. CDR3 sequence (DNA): TGTGCCAGCAGCAAACTAGCGGGAGTTGGCTACGAGCAGTACTTC. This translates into CASSKLAGVGYEQYF.

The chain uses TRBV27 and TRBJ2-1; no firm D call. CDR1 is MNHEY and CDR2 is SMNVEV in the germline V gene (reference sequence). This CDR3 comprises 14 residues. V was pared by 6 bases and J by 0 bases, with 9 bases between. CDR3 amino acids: CASSIESSYNEQFF. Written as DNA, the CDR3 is TGTGCCAGCAGCATAGAGAGCTCCTACAATGAGCAGTTCTTC.

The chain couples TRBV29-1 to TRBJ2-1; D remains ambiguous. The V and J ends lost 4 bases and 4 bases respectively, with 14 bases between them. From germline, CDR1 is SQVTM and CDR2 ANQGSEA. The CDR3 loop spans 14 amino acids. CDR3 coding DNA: TGCAGCGTTGTCGGCGGAGCCAGATACAATGAGCAGTTCTTC. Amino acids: CSVVGGARYNEQFF.

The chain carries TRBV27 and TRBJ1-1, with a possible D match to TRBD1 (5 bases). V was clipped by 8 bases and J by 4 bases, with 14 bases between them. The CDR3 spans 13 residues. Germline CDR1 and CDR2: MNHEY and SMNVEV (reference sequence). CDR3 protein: CASYRQGTTEAFF. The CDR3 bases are TGTGCCAGCTACCGGCAGGGAACCACTGAAGCTTTCTTT.

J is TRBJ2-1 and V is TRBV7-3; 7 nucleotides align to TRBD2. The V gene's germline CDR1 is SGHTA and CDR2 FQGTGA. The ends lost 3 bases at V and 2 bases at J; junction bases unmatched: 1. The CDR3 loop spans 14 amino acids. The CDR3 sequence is CASSLGGTYNEQFF. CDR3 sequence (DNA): TGTGCCAGCAGCTTGGGGGGGACCTACAATGAGCAGTTCTTC. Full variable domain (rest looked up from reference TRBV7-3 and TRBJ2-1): GAGVSQTPSNKVTEKGKYVELRCDPISGHTALYWYRQSLGQGPEFLIYFQGTGAADDSGLPNDRFFAVRPEGSVSTLKIQRTERGDSAVYLCASSLGGTYNEQFFGPGTRLTVL.

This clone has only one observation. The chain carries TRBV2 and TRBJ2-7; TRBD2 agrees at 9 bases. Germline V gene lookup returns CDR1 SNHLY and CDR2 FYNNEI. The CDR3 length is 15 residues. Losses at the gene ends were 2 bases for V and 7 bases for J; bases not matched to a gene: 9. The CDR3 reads CASSEFSGGFGEQYF. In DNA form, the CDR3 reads TGTGCCAGCAGTGAATTCAGCGGGGGGTTTGGAGAGCAGTACTTC.

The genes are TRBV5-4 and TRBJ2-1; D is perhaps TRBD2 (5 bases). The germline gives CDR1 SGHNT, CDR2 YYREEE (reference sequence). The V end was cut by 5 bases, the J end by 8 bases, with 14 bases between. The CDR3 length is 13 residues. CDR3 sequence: CASRELDRYEQFF. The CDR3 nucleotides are TGTGCCAGCAGGGAACTAGATCGGTATGAGCAGTTCTTC.

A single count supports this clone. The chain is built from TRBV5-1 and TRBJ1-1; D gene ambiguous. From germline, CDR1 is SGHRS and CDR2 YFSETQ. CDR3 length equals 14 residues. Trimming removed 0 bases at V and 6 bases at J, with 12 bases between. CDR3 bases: TGCGCCAGCAGCTTGGAGGTGACGGGGTCTGAAGCTTTCTTT. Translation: CASSLEVTGSEAFF. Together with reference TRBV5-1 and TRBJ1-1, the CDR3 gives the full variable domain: KAGVTQTPRYLIKTRGQQVTLSCSPISGHRSVSWYQQTPGQGLQFLFEYFSETQRNKGNFPGRFSGRQFSNSRSEMNVSTLELGDSALYLCASSLEVTGSEAFFGQGTRLTVV.

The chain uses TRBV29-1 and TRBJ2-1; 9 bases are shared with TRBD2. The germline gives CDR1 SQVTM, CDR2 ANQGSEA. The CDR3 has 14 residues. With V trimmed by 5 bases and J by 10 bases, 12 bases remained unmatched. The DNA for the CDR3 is TGCAGCGTTACGTTCAGTAGCGGGAGTTACGAGCAGTTCTTC. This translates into CSVTFSSGSYEQFF.

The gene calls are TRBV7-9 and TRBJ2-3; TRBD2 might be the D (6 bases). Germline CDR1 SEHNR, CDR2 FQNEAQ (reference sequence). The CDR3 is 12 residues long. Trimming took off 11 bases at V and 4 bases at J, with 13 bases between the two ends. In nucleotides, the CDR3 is TGTGCCGGCCAAGCGGGCCCAGATACGCAGTATTTT. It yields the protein CAGQAGPDTQYF.